This entry lists 15 T cell receptor beta chains sequenced from one sample in a study of identical twins. From the 5' RACE reads, TCRdb called clonotypes with MiXCR, one entry per CDR3 protein. There are around 960,000 distinct CDR3 sequences in the sample; 9% to 15% occur only once, and around 1.5% lies in the top ten. These data were also filed under a second study, of yellow fever vaccine responses in identical twins.

The sample was PBMCs. The receptor source for this set is a woman between 18 and 29 years old in good health.

This clonotype was observed a few times. V is TRBV20-1 and J is TRBJ2-7; 8 bases are a match to TRBD1. After removal of 3 bases from V and 4 bases from J, the junction contained 5 bases not matched to a gene. The CDR3 is 13 amino acids. Germline V lookup: CDR1 DFQATT, CDR2 SNEGSKA (reference sequence). The CDR3: CSARWTGRYEQYV. Here the CDR3 DNA reads TGCAGTGCTAGGTGGACAGGGAGGTACGAGCAGTACGTC.

The table lists this clonotype with a few counts. The V and J genes are TRBV11-2 and TRBJ2-3; possibly TRBD2 for D (6 bases). CDR3 length: 13 residues. Germline loops: CDR1 SGHAT, CDR2 FQNNGV. Between the trimmed V and J ends, which lost 10 bases and 5 bases, there was a span of 16 bases. This CDR3 is CATMGGLGDTQYF. In DNA form, the CDR3 reads TGTGCCACAATGGGGGGTCTGGGAGATACGCAGTATTTT.

This rearrangement joins TRBV4-1 to TRBJ1-5; D possibly corresponds to TRBD1 (5 bases). V lost 1 base and J 1 base, leaving 14 bases between the germline ends. Germline V gives CDR1 MGHRA, CDR2 YSYEKL. The CDR3 covers 17 residues. CDR3 nucleotides: TGCGCCAGCAGCCAAGGTGGGAGAGGGGACAGCAATCAGCCCCAGCATTTT. Translated: CASSQGGRGDSNQPQHF.

This clonotype has just a few counts. The chain joins TRBV28 to TRBJ2-2, with 8 bases aligning to TRBD1. The V and J ends lost 7 bases and 1 base, in that order; junction bases with no gene match: 8. This CDR3 has 16 residues. CDR1 is MDHEN, CDR2 SYDVKM, per germline. CDR3 sequence reads: CASTHLGQGNTGELFF. The CDR3 nucleotides are TGTGCCAGCACCCACCTTGGACAGGGGAACACCGGGGAGCTGTTTTTT.

A few counts support this clonotype. This chain uses TRBV6-1 with TRBJ1-2, with D unresolved. Germline lookup yields CDR1 MNHNS and CDR2 SASEGT. V was shortened by 5 bases and J by 7 bases, with 14 bases between the two germline ends. CDR3 size: 13 residues. This CDR3 reads CASSRGGGSGYTF. CDR3 coding DNA: TGTGCCAGCAGTCGAGGTGGCGGGTCTGGCTACACCTTC.

This clonotype was found a few times. This chain connects TRBV2 to TRBJ2-7; no clear D. CDR1 is SNHLY, CDR2 FYNNEI, per germline. This CDR3 spans 13 amino acids. V lost 6 bases to trimming and J lost 4 bases, with 13 bases between them. The CDR3, as DNA: TGTGCCAGCAGCCAAGATGGAATATACGAGCAGTACTTC. Its translation is CASSQDGIYEQYF.

A single count supports this clonotype. The chain combines TRBV3-1 with TRBJ2-1; D remains unclear. Trimming removed 3 bases from V and 7 bases from J, with 22 bases in between. This CDR3 contains 17 residues. CDR1 and CDR2 from the germline V gene are LGHDT and YNNKEL (reference sequence). CDR3 residues: CASSQEVGWRTSNEQFF. The CDR3 DNA follows: TGTGCCAGCAGCCAGGAAGTCGGTTGGAGAACGTCAAATGAGCAGTTCTTC.

The sample holds a few counts of this clonotype. This sequence joins TRBV6-1 and TRBJ1-1; TRBD1 matches at 7 bases. V was pared by 6 bases and J by 0 bases, with 10 bases of the junction left unmatched. CDR3 length: 16 amino acids. Germline values: CDR1 MNHNS, CDR2 SASEGT. CDR3 sequence: CASRRLGTALNTEAFF. The CDR3 nucleotides read TGTGCCAGCAGGCGACTTGGGACAGCTCTGAACACTGAAGCTTTCTTT.

The V gene is TRBV6-2 or TRBV6-3, the J gene TRBJ2-1; 13 nucleotides align to TRBD2. CDR3 length equals 18 residues. Germline loops: CDR1 MNHEY, CDR2 SVGEGT. V lost 0 bases to trimming and J lost 7 bases; unmatched junction nucleotides: 9. The CDR3 here is CASSYSSTSGRGENEQFF. The CDR3 nucleotides are TGTGCCAGCAGTTACTCGAGTACTAGCGGGAGGGGTGAGAATGAGCAGTTCTTC.

This clonotype was observed a handful of times. The V gene is TRBV5-1, the J gene TRBJ2-1, with 11 bases identical to TRBD2. With V trimmed by 6 bases and J by 10 bases, 12 bases remained unmatched. The CDR3 runs to 15 residues. Looked up from germline, CDR1 is SGHRS and CDR2 is YFSETQ. The CDR3 is CASTNLAGGFREQFF. For the CDR3, the DNA is TGCGCCAGCACGAACCTAGCGGGGGGTTTTCGGGAGCAGTTCTTC.

The rearrangement links TRBV12-3 or TRBV12-4 to TRBJ2-5; D is unresolved. The CDR3 has 14 amino acids. The V and J ends lost 8 bases and 5 bases respectively, with 18 bases between them. The CDR3 DNA sequence: TGTGCCAGCTCCGGGCCATCCGCGGAGGAGACCCAGTACTTC. This codes for CASSGPSAEETQYF.

The genes are TRBV7-2 and TRBJ1-5; D gene uncertain. CDR3 length: 13 amino acids. Germline loops: CDR1 SGHTA, CDR2 FQGNSA. Trimming removed 1 base at V and 5 bases at J, with 6 bases between. This CDR3 reads CASSLVIYQPQHF. Here the CDR3 DNA reads TGTGCCAGCAGCTTAGTAATTTATCAGCCCCAGCATTTT.

This sequence joins TRBV7-2 and TRBJ2-1; tentatively, D is TRBD2 (6 bases). V lost 5 bases and J lost 7, with 12 bases in between. Germline CDR1 SGHTA, CDR2 FQGNSA. The CDR3 extends over 13 amino acids. The chain's CDR3 is CASSTFRGNEQFF. CDR3 nucleotides: TGTGCCAGCAGCACCTTCCGGGGGAATGAGCAGTTCTTC. Looking up the rest from reference TRBV7-2 and TRBJ2-1 gives the full variable domain: GAGVSQSPSNKVTEKGKDVELRCDPISGHTALYWYRQSLGQGLEFLIYFQGNSAPDKSGLPSDRFSAERTGGSVSTLTIQRTQQEDSAVYLCASSTFRGNEQFFGPGTRLTVL.

The V and J genes are TRBV7-3 and TRBJ2-1; 11 bases are a match to TRBD2. Germline CDR1 SGHTA, CDR2 FQGTGA. The CDR3 runs to 19 residues. V lost 5 bases, J lost 0 bases, and 12 bases stayed unmatched. CDR3 coding DNA: TGTGCCAGCAGCCCTCTCGGGACTAGCGGTTCCAGCTCCTACAATGAGCAGTTCTTC. This translates into CASSPLGTSGSSSYNEQFF. Complete variable domain (other parts from reference TRBV7-3 and TRBJ2-1): GAGVSQTPSNKVTEKGKYVELRCDPISGHTALYWYRQSLGQGPEFLIYFQGTGAADDSGLPNDRFFAVRPEGSVSTLKIQRTERGDSAVYLCASSPLGTSGSSSYNEQFFGPGTRLTVL.

Many counts were recorded for this clonotype. This sequence joins TRBV12-3 or TRBV12-4 and TRBJ2-3; D is possibly TRBD2 (5 bases). The CDR3 sequence is 15 residues long. Trimming took off 7 bases at V and 2 bases at J, with 16 bases between the two ends. The CDR3 protein is CASTRGDYFTDTQYF. DNA for the CDR3: TGTGCCAGCACCCGGGGAGACTACTTCACAGATACGCAGTATTTT.